These 18 T cell receptor beta chains were sequenced from one sample in a study of graft-versus-host responses after intestinal transplantation. Both intraepithelial and lamina propria lymphocytes were released by processing graft tissue. Sequenced by immunoSEQ multiplex PCR; TCRdb stores in-frame clones only, minus some. Altogether roughly 16,000 clones are present, roughly four fifths being singletons, with the ten largest covering over 3%. The specimen was ileum tissue, collected approximately 590 days after intestinal transplantation. All receptors derive from a human patient who received an intestinal transplant, so some T cells may come from the graft donor.

The chain couples TRBV11-1 to TRBJ2-5, with D unclear. Germline lookup yields CDR1 SGHAT and CDR2 FQDESV (reference sequence). Trimming left V 5 bases short and J 6 bases short, with 10 bases between. The CDR3 runs 12 residues. Here the CDR3 DNA reads TGTGCCAGCAGCGTCTCCCTTAAGACCCAGTACTTC. It yields the protein CASSVSLKTQYF.

The V gene is TRBV4-1, the J gene TRBJ1-6; D call uncertain. The CDR3 extends over 15 amino acids. Germline loops: CDR1 MGHRA, CDR2 YSYEKL. Trimming removed 4 bases at V and 8 bases at J, with 15 bases between. The CDR3 reads CASSPAGGLYSPLHF. The CDR3 nucleotides read TGCGCCAGCAGCCCCGCCGGCGGTCTATATTCACCCCTCCACTTT.

The rearrangement joins TRBV6-1 to TRBJ1-2; 9 bases agree with TRBD1. J gave up 7 bases and V 1 base, and 7 bases lay outside the gene matches. The germline gives CDR1 MNHNS, CDR2 SASEGT. The CDR3 has 15 residues. The CDR3 reads CASSEEHWTGAGYTF. Written as DNA, the CDR3 is TGTGCCAGCAGTGAAGAGCATTGGACAGGGGCTGGCTACACCTTC.

This chain connects TRBV5-6 to TRBJ1-2; 7 nucleotides match TRBD1. The germline V gene has CDR1 SGHDT and CDR2 YYEEEE. The length of the CDR3 is 16 residues. J gave up 2 bases and V 4 bases, and 11 bases lay outside the gene matches. CDR3 residues: CASSIPDRVWNYGYTF. The CDR3 bases are TGTGCCAGCAGCATCCCAGACAGGGTTTGGAACTATGGCTACACCTTC.

The chain couples TRBV7-9 to TRBJ2-7; maybe TRBD1 (6 bases). Germline V gene data show CDR1 as SEHNR and CDR2 as FQNEAQ (reference sequence). The CDR3 loop spans 15 amino acids. V dropped 5 bases and J dropped 6 bases, with 20 bases sitting between them. As DNA, the CDR3 is TGTGCCAGCAGCCTCGCGGACCTTGGGGGCGCCGAGCAGTACTTC. This sequence encodes CASSLADLGGAEQYF.

This chain uses TRBV30 with TRBJ2-5, with no clear D. The end of the DNA fits TRBJ2-7 better, so the J call may be wrong. Germline V gene data show CDR1 as GTSNPN and CDR2 as SVGIG (reference sequence). CDR3 length: 14 residues. CDR3 region: CAWTPSPNSYEQYF. The CDR3 DNA reads as TGTGCCTGGACTCCCTCCCCAAACTCCTACGAGCAGTACTTC.

The rearrangement uses TRBV2 and TRBJ2-5; the match to TRBD2 covers 10 bases. Germline CDR1 is SNHLY and CDR2 is FYNNEI. Trimming cost V 10 bases and J 4 bases; bases outside gene matches: 9. This CDR3 is built from 14 residues. As DNA, the CDR3 is TGTGCCACCTTTAGCGGGGGGCCATCAGAGACCCAGTACTTC. Protein: CATFSGGPSETQYF.

The V and J genes are TRBV19 and TRBJ1-2, with D possibly being TRBD1 (5 bases). This CDR3 contains 15 residues. Germline V gene sequence: CDR1 LNHDA, CDR2 SQIVND (reference sequence). With 3 bases removed from V and 8 bases from J, the gap between germline ends came to 19 bases. CDR3 loop: CASSIILGTSRGYTF. The CDR3 DNA is TGTGCCAGTAGTATTATCTTGGGGACCTCAAGAGGCTACACCTTC.

In DNA form, the CDR3 reads TGTGCCAGCACCCTCGGCAGCCAGTTTTACGGAAACACCATATATTTT. Translation: CASTLGSQFYGNTIYF. This chain joins TRBV2 and TRBJ1-3; unclear D gene. V gave up 7 bases and J gave up 4 bases, with 20 bases separating them. The CDR3 spans 16 residues. Looked up from germline, CDR1 is SNHLY and CDR2 is FYNNEI. Drawing the rest from reference TRBV2 and TRBJ1-3, the complete variable domain is EPEVTQTPSHQVTQMGQEVILRCVPISNHLYFYWYRQILGQKVEFLVSFYNNEISEKSEIFDDQFSVERPDGSNFTLKIRSTKLEDSAMYFCASTLGSQFYGNTIYFGEGSWLTVV.

The count of this clone is one. The V and J genes are TRBV10-2 and TRBJ2-1; possible D gene TRBD1, 6 bases. The germline V gene encodes CDR1 WSHSY and CDR2 SAAADI. The ends were cut back, 3 bases at V and 7 bases at J, with 13 bases in the middle. This CDR3 region has 14 residues. In DNA form, the CDR3 reads TGCGCCAGCAGTGACGTTACAGGGTCTAATGAGCAGTTCTTC. Protein product: CASSDVTGSNEQFF.

This chain joins TRBV25-1 and TRBJ1-2, with D uncertain. CDR1 is MGHDK and CDR2 is SYGVNS in the germline V gene. Trimming removed 5 bases from V and 3 bases from J, with 19 bases in between. This CDR3 comprises 16 residues. The CDR3 coding sequence is TGTGCCAGCAGTAGTCAGGTTACATCCTCATACTATGGCTACACCTTC. Translated: CASSSQVTSSYYGYTF.

This clone was counted once. Sequence at one end of the junction differs from germline and may be a read error. Other nucleotide sequences from this sample produce the same CDR3. This chain joins TRBV18 and TRBJ2-5; no clear D gene. The CDR3 length is 14 residues. Germline V gene data show CDR1 as KGHSH and CDR2 as LQKENI. The CDR3 protein is CASSTTGVQETQYF. CDR3 bases: TGCGCCAGCTCAACGACTGGAGTTCAAGAGACCCAGTACTTC.

V usage is TRBV4-1 and J usage is TRBJ2-6; no firm D call. The CDR3 totals 15 residues. The germline gives CDR1 MGHRA, CDR2 YSYEKL. V lost 1 base, J lost 0 bases, and 4 bases lay in between. CDR3 coding DNA: TGCGCCAGCAGCCAAGTTACCTCTGGGGCCAACGTCCTGACTTTC. Its protein is CASSQVTSGANVLTF.

The chain links TRBV5-1 to TRBJ2-1; perhaps TRBD1 as D (7 bases). From germline, CDR1 is SGHRS and CDR2 YFSETQ. V lost 6 bases and J 7 bases, leaving 23 bases between the germline ends. The CDR3 extends over 16 amino acids. The CDR3 loop reads CASKEGTDLGWNEQFF. The CDR3 bases are TGCGCCAGCAAGGAGGGGACAGATTTGGGTTGGAATGAGCAGTTCTTC. The complete variable domain, with remaining parts taken from reference TRBV5-1 and TRBJ2-1, reads KAGVTQTPRYLIKTRGQQVTLSCSPISGHRSVSWYQQTPGQGLQFLFEYFSETQRNKGNFPGRFSGRQFSNSRSEMNVSTLELGDSALYLCASKEGTDLGWNEQFFGPGTRLTVL.

V gene TRBV6-5 combines with J gene TRBJ1-2; no reliable D call. This CDR3 spans 13 amino acids. V was pared by 4 bases and J by 5 bases, with 11 bases between. Germline V gives CDR1 MNHEY, CDR2 SVGAGI. DNA for the CDR3: TGTGCCAGCAGTTTAGTACCGCTATATGGCTACACCTTC. Translated: CASSLVPLYGYTF.

CDR3 sequence (DNA): TGTGCCAGCAGCGTAGACGGCAGGCAAGAGACCCAGTACTTC. This gives the protein CASSVDGRQETQYF. The V call is TRBV9, the J call TRBJ2-5; no reliable D call. The V gene's germline CDR1 is SGDLS and CDR2 YYNGEE. V was cut by 0 bases and J by 2 bases, with 8 bases left in between. This CDR3 spans 14 amino acids.

The chain couples TRBV19 to TRBJ2-7; TRBD1 agrees at 8 bases. The V segment lost 5 bases and the J segment 6 bases; nucleotides outside the gene matches: 12. This CDR3 is built from 15 residues. The V gene's germline CDR1 is LNHDA and CDR2 SQIVND (reference sequence). The DNA for the CDR3 is TGTGCCAGTAGTGCGACCGGGACAGGTAGGGTCGAGCAGTACTTC. It yields the protein CASSATGTGRVEQYF.

The count of this clone is one. This chain joins TRBV5-1 and TRBJ1-3, with D perhaps matching TRBD1 (5 bases). CDR3 length equals 16 residues. The V and J ends lost 2 bases and 0 bases respectively, with 12 bases between them. The V gene's germline CDR1 is SGHRS and CDR2 YFSETQ. The CDR3 coding sequence is TGCGCCAGCAGCTTATACGGGACTGCCTCTGGAAACACCATATATTTT. Translating it yields CASSLYGTASGNTIYF.